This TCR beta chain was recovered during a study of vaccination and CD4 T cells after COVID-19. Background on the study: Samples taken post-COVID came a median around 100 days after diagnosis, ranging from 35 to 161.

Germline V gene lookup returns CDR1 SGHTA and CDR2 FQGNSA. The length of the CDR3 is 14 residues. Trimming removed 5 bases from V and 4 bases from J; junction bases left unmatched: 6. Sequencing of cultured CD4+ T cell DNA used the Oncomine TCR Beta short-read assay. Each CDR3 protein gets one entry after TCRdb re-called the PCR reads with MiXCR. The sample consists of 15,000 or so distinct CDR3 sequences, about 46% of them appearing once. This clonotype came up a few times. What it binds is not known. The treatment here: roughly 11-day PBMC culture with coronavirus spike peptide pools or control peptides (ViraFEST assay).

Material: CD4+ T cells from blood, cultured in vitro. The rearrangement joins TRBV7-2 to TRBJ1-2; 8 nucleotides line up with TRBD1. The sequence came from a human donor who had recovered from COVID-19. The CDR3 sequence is CASSPSGTGYGYTF. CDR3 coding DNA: TGTGCCAGCAGCCCCTCGGGGACAGGCTATGGCTACACCTTC. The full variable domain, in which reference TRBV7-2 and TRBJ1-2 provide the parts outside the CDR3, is GAGVSQSPSNKVTEKGKDVELRCDPISGHTALYWYRQSLGQGLEFLIYFQGNSAPDKSGLPSDRFSAERTGGSVSTLTIQRTQQEDSAVYLCASSPSGTGYGYTFGSGTRLTVV.